The source of this T cell receptor beta chain is a study of low-dose radiotherapy and immunotherapy resistance in tumors. Turning to the study itself: Cohort 1 patients were irradiated with 0.5 Gy fractions every 2 weeks to 6.5 Gy total. Oral administration of aspirin 300 mg daily occurred for four cycles, commencing at cycle 1 day 1.

This clonotype was found many times. The CDR3 loop spans 16 amino acids. Germline lookup yields CDR1 MDHEN and CDR2 SYDVKM. V shed 5 bases, J shed 9 bases, and the junction held 12 bases outside the gene matches. Stated time point: before trial treatment. Donors were dosed with nivolumab and ipilimumab; they also received aspirin, low-dose cyclophosphamide and low-dose radiotherapy. Priming of first-strand cDNA relied on TRAV- and TRBV-specific primers (covering alpha and beta chains). Over approximately 20 PCR cycles, TCRs were amplified from a constant-region primer and V-primer adapter. Following isolation, mRNA was amplified via in vitro transcription. In TCRdb, the reads were re-called with MiXCR into one record per CDR3 protein. The sample holds nearly 95,000 distinct CDR3 sequences; more than 8.5% are singletons and the top ten take 0.95% to 1.3%.

The source is a male donor with prostate cancer. This material consisted of PBMCs, taken before treatment. V usage is TRBV28 and J usage is TRBJ1-5; TRBD1 agrees at 11 bases. CDR3 amino acids: CASSPTGQGVRGPQHF. Written as DNA, the CDR3 is TGTGCCAGCAGTCCAACGGGACAGGGGGTTCGGGGGCCCCAGCATTTT.